This record concerns one T cell receptor (beta chain) sequence. Its specificity is not known. Since a much larger clone is just one base distant, this may be a read error. This sample was taken from a study of molecular identifiers for immune sequencing clone quantification. Study-level results: Barcode-sharing identical TCR molecules could underestimate highly expanded clone sizes.

Researchers sorted naive CD8 T cells as cells that were CD8+CD4-CCR7+CD45RA+. Each CDR3 protein is one row after TCRdb ran MiXCR on the PCR reads. This table holds some 70,000 distinct CDR3 sequences, 15% to 20% found once. The CDR3 has 15 residues. Trimming removed 1 base from V and 7 bases from J, with 16 bases in between. Germline V CDR1 and CDR2: SGHAT, FQNNGV. Source material: naive CD8+ T cells from blood, with Jurkat cell RNA spiked in. Subset of the sample: FACS-sorted CD8+CD4-CCR7+CD45RA+ naive T cells. This sequence joins TRBV11-2 and TRBJ1-2, with D uncertain. This sequence originates from a human donor in good health. Some libraries in this study had Jurkat cell RNA spiked in. For the CDR3, the DNA is TGTGCCAGCAGCTTAGGGCACTTTGGGGAGCTTGGCTACACCTTC. As protein: CASSLGHFGELGYTF.